This passage covers 26 T cell receptor beta chains from one sample sequenced in a study of cytomegalovirus exposure and HLA in healthy donors. Primers for the PCR totalled 60 Vbeta and 13 Jbeta. Sequenced by immunoSEQ multiplex PCR; TCRdb stores in-frame clones only, minus some. The table has roughly 140,000 clones, around 80% seen once; the top ten hold 5% to 6.5%. Sequencing was done on a sample of PBMCs. These receptors all come from a man between 25 and 39 years old in good health and CMV-seropositive.

J is TRBJ2-3 and V is TRBV7-8; D is unresolved. The germline gives CDR1 SGHVS, CDR2 FQNEAQ. Trimming cost V 8 bases and J 5 bases, with 11 bases left between them. There are 12 residues in the CDR3. The CDR3 here is CASAGEGDTQYF. DNA of the CDR3: TGTGCCAGCGCCGGAGAAGGAGATACGCAGTATTTT.

The chain joins TRBV11-3 to TRBJ2-5; 7 bases are shared with TRBD1. With 1 base clipped from V and 1 base from J, the junction kept 0 bases outside the gene matches. Germline CDR1 reads SGHNT; CDR2 reads YENEEA. This CDR3 comprises 14 residues. As DNA, the CDR3 is TGTGCCAGCAGCTTAGGGACAGGCCAAGAGACCCAGTACTTC. It encodes CASSLGTGQETQYF.

V usage is TRBV7-9 and J usage is TRBJ1-2; tentatively, D is TRBD1 (5 bases). Per the germline V gene, CDR1 is SEHNR and CDR2 is FQNEAQ (reference sequence). With 2 bases removed from V and 2 bases from J, the gap between germline ends came to 9 bases. The CDR3 has 14 amino acids. CDR3 protein: CASSLFDRNYGYTF. Here the CDR3 DNA reads TGTGCCAGCAGCTTATTTGACAGAAACTATGGCTACACCTTC.

The chain has TRBV6-1 and TRBJ1-5; a weak D match, TRBD1 (6 bases). The CDR3 covers 15 residues. Germline lookup yields CDR1 MNHNS and CDR2 SASEGT. V was shortened by 2 bases and J by 6 bases, with 14 bases between the two germline ends. This chain's CDR3 is CASSEYEGVGQPQHF. For the CDR3, the DNA is TGTGCCAGCAGTGAATATGAGGGGGTAGGTCAGCCCCAGCATTTT.

The V gene is TRBV18, the J gene TRBJ2-2; a possible D gene is TRBD1 (6 bases). V was pared by 3 bases and J by 2 bases, with 7 bases between. Germline V gives CDR1 KGHSH, CDR2 LQKENI. The CDR3 extends over 14 amino acids. In DNA form, the CDR3 reads TGTGCCAGCTCACCGGGACATAACACCGGGGAGCTGTTTTTT. Its protein is CASSPGHNTGELFF.

This clone was detected a few times. The rearrangement joins TRBV6-5 to TRBJ1-1; D is unresolved. The CDR3 has 13 residues. CDR1 and CDR2 (germline): MNHEY, SVGAGI. With 7 bases removed from V and 1 base from J, the gap between germline ends came to 10 bases. Written as DNA, the CDR3 is TGTGCCAGCACCAGGACTGAGAACACTGAAGCTTTCTTT. Protein: CASTRTENTEAFF.

J is TRBJ2-1 and V is TRBV6-5, with TRBD1 matching over 11 bases. Germline assignment: CDR1 MNHEY and CDR2 SVGAGI. V was clipped by 4 bases and J by 7 bases; unmatched bases: 9. The CDR3 length is 16 residues. CDR3 DNA: TGTGCCAGCAGTTCATCCCGGACAGGGGGCTATAATGAGCAGTTCTTC. Its protein is CASSSSRTGGYNEQFF.

The chain joins TRBV30 to TRBJ2-5; possible D gene TRBD2, 6 bases. V was clipped by 3 bases and J by 7 bases, with 15 bases between them. Per germline, CDR1 GTSNPN and CDR2 SVGIG (reference sequence). The CDR3 sequence is 13 residues long. For the CDR3, the DNA is TGTGCCTGGAGAACTCAGGGACTCGGGACCCAGTACTTC. It specifies CAWRTQGLGTQYF.

This chain uses TRBV6-5 with TRBJ1-6, with 10 bases lining up with TRBD1. Germline-derived CDR1 and CDR2 are MNHEY and SVGAGI. V trimming: 7 bases; J trimming: 9 bases; junction bases outside the gene matches: 6. This CDR3 is 14 amino acids long. The CDR3 sequence: CASTPGQGGSPLHF. The CDR3, as DNA: TGTGCCAGCACCCCCGGACAGGGGGGTTCACCCCTCCACTTT.

The chain couples TRBV30 to TRBJ2-1; D not resolved. Trimming removed 0 bases from V and 9 bases from J, with 12 bases in between. The germline CDR1 and CDR2 sequences are GTSNPN and SVGIG (reference sequence). There are 13 residues in the CDR3. The CDR3 region has the DNA TGTGCCTGGAGTGTTTCAGCGTTCGGTGAGCAGTTCTTC. It codes for CAWSVSAFGEQFF.

CDR3 in amino acids: CASSGQVDKDRVPHGYTF. CDR3 nucleotides: TGTGCCAGCAGTGGACAGGTTGATAAGGACAGGGTCCCGCATGGCTACACCTTC. The chain couples TRBV2 to TRBJ1-2; 8 nucleotides line up with TRBD1. V trimming: 4 bases; J trimming: 6 bases; junction bases outside the gene matches: 19. CDR1 and CDR2 from the germline V gene are SNHLY and FYNNEI. The CDR3 is 18 residues long.

The V and J genes are TRBV15 and TRBJ2-2; D is perhaps TRBD2 (7 bases). Germline V gives CDR1 LNHNV, CDR2 YYDKDF (reference sequence). The CDR3 has 16 residues. Trimming took off 3 bases at V and 4 bases at J, with 15 bases between the two ends. CDR3 sequence (DNA): TGTGCCACCAGCAGGAGTAAGGGGGGGGCCACCGGGGAGCTGTTTTTT. Its protein is CATSRSKGGATGELFF.

This clone showed up just once. The J gene is TRBJ1-3, the V gene TRBV11-1; 7 bases align to TRBD1. The CDR3 has 15 amino acids. Germline V gives CDR1 SGHAT, CDR2 FQDESV (reference sequence). The V gene end was trimmed by 4 bases and the J gene end by 2 bases; junction bases not matched to a gene: 5. CDR3 loop: CASSSQQGTGNTIYF. The CDR3, as DNA: TGTGCCAGCAGCTCACAACAGGGGACTGGAAACACCATATATTTT.

This clone was counted between two and nine times. The chain combines TRBV4-2 with TRBJ2-7; 15 bases map to TRBD2. CDR3 size: 19 residues. V was pared by 0 bases and J by 2 bases, with 8 bases of the junction left unmatched. Germline values: CDR1 LGHNA, CDR2 YNFKEQ. In DNA, the CDR3 is TGTGCCAGCAGCCAAGATGGGACTAGCGGGAGGTCGGTGCCCTACGAGCAGTACTTC. It specifies CASSQDGTSGRSVPYEQYF.

This clone was seen a single time. At the DNA level, this CDR3 is encoded by other sequences in the same sample as well. V gene TRBV27 combines with J gene TRBJ2-7; no reliable D call. The CDR3 runs 12 residues. Germline V CDR1 and CDR2: MNHEY, SMNVEV (reference sequence). V was shortened by 6 bases and J by 0 bases, with 6 bases between the two germline ends. The CDR3 DNA follows: TGTGCCAGCAGCCCTAGCTCCTACGAGCAGTACTTC. Residues: CASSPSSYEQYF.

The rearrangement joins TRBV6-5 to TRBJ1-4; D not resolved. The CDR3 consists of 13 residues. Germline V lookup: CDR1 MNHEY, CDR2 SVGAGI. Between the trimmed V and J ends, which lost 2 bases and 10 bases, there was a span of 11 bases. CDR3 nucleotide sequence: TGTGCCAGCAGTTACCCGGGAGAGGCAAAACTGTTTTTT. It is translated as CASSYPGEAKLFF.

The rearrangement links TRBV7-6 to TRBJ2-3; D is unresolved. Trimming shortened V by 5 bases and J by 4 bases, and 10 bases separated the two germline ends. The CDR3 totals 13 residues. Per germline, CDR1 SGHVS and CDR2 FNYEAQ. CDR3 sequence: CASSPRTPDTQYF. CDR3 nucleotide sequence: TGTGCCAGCAGCCCTAGAACGCCAGATACGCAGTATTTT.

The chain carries TRBV2 and TRBJ2-7; 7 positions match TRBD1. CDR1 and CDR2 (germline): SNHLY, FYNNEI. V was clipped by 6 bases and J by 4 bases; unmatched bases: 3. The length of the CDR3 is 12 residues. This CDR3 reads CASREDRYEQYF. Written as DNA, the CDR3 is TGTGCCAGCAGGGAGGACAGGTACGAGCAGTACTTC.

The chain employs TRBV27 and TRBJ2-7, with D possibly TRBD1 on 6 matching bases. This CDR3 has 14 residues. CDR1 MNHEY and CDR2 SMNVEV come from the germline V gene (reference sequence). Trimming removed 10 bases from V and 5 bases from J, with 21 bases in between. Here the CDR3 reads CATRDFDRSHEQYF. CDR3 nucleotides: TGTGCCACGAGGGATTTCGACAGGAGCCACGAGCAGTACTTC.

This chain links TRBV29-1 with TRBJ2-5, with D possibly being TRBD1 (6 bases). Trimming cost V 4 bases and J 5 bases, with 14 bases left between them. Per germline, CDR1 SQVTM and CDR2 ANQGSEA. This CDR3 has 13 residues. The CDR3 sequence: CSVVLSGAETQYF. In nucleotides, the CDR3 is TGCAGCGTTGTATTGTCAGGGGCTGAGACCCAGTACTTC.

This clone was counted once. This chain links TRBV10-3 with TRBJ2-1, with a weak D call TRBD2 (5 bases). The CDR3 runs to 11 residues. Trimming stripped 4 bases from V and 9 bases from J, with 7 bases between. Germline V gene data show CDR1 as ENHRY and CDR2 as SYGVKD. The CDR3 reads CAISGGPEQFF. CDR3 nucleotides: TGTGCCATCAGTGGAGGGCCTGAGCAGTTCTTC.

This chain connects TRBV11-2 to TRBJ2-2; no firm D call. The V gene lost 5 bases and the J gene lost 2 bases, with 12 bases spanning the gap. This CDR3 is 15 amino acids long. Germline V gene data show CDR1 as SGHAT and CDR2 as FQNNGV. The CDR3: CASSRSRVNTGELFF. Written as DNA, the CDR3 is TGTGCCAGCAGCCGAAGCCGGGTTAACACCGGGGAGCTGTTTTTT.

This clone was detected once. V gene TRBV2 combines with J gene TRBJ2-1; 7 nucleotides agree with TRBD2. Looked up from germline, CDR1 is SNHLY and CDR2 is FYNNEI. The V gene end was trimmed by 9 bases and the J gene end by 2 bases; junction bases not matched to a gene: 7. The CDR3 totals 14 residues. CDR3 nucleotide sequence: TGTGCCAGTGAAGCGGGGCGGACCTACAATGAGCAGTTCTTC. Translated, it gives CASEAGRTYNEQFF.

The rearrangement links TRBV7-9 to TRBJ2-3; TRBD1 agrees at 8 bases. The V gene's germline CDR1 is SEHNR and CDR2 FQNEAQ (reference sequence). The CDR3 has 15 residues. V shed 4 bases and J 0 bases; nucleotides not matched to a gene: 3. The chain's CDR3 is CASSSGQGSTDTQYF. CDR3 sequence (DNA): TGTGCCAGCAGCTCCGGACAGGGTAGCACAGATACGCAGTATTTT.

The gene calls are TRBV29-1 and TRBJ2-5, with 11 bases identical to TRBD1. The CDR3 contains 14 residues. Germline V gene data show CDR1 as SQVTM and CDR2 as ANQGSEA. Trimming at V came to 7 bases and at J to 2 bases, leaving 6 bases not matched to a gene. CDR3 sequence: CSAKDRGRQETQYF. CDR3 in DNA: TGCAGCGCCAAGGACAGGGGGCGGCAAGAGACCCAGTACTTC. The complete variable domain, with remaining parts taken from reference TRBV29-1 and TRBJ2-5, reads SAVISQKPSRDICQRGTSLTIQCQVDSQVTMMFWYRQQPGQSLTLIATANQGSEATYESGFVIDKFPISRPNLTFSTLTVSNMSPEDSSIYLCSAKDRGRQETQYFGPGTRLLVL.

This chain joins TRBV28 and TRBJ1-4; possible D gene TRBD1, 5 bases. The CDR3 runs 14 residues. The V gene's germline CDR1 is MDHEN and CDR2 SYDVKM. V was clipped by 4 bases and J by 8 bases, with 14 bases between them. CDR3 amino acids: CASSWEGLGEKLFF. In DNA, the CDR3 is TGTGCCAGCAGTTGGGAGGGGTTGGGGGAAAAACTGTTTTTT. Full variable domain (remainder filled in from reference TRBV28 and TRBJ1-4): DVKVTQSSRYLVKRTGEKVFLECVQDMDHENMFWYRQDPGLGLRLIYFSYDVKMKEKGDIPEGYSVSREKKERFSLILESASTNQTSMYLCASSWEGLGEKLFFGSGTQLSVL.